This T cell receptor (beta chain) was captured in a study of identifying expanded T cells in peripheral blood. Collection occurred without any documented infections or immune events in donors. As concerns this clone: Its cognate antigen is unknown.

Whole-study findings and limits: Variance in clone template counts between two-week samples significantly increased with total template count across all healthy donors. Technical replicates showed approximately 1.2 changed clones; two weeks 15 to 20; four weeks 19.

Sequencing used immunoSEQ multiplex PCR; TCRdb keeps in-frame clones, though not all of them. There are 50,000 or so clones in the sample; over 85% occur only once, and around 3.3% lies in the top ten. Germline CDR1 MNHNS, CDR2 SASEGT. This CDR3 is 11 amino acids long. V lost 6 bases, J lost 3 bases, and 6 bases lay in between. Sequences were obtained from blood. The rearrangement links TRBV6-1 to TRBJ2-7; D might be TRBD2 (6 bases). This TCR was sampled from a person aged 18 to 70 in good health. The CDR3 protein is CASREGYEQYF. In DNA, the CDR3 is TGTGCCAGCAGGGAGGGCTACGAGCAGTACTTC.